The 15 T cell receptor beta chains given below trace back to one sample, sequenced in a study of T cells in Graves' hyperthyroidism and ophthalmopathy (dated by TCRdb to about 2019). The method behind the library was multiplex PCR. Sequencing instrument: Illumina HiSeq 2000. The TCR beta CDR3 regions were amplified from RNA transcripts. The TCR CDR3 was subjected to a first round of RT-PCR using the HTBI primer set and the Qiagen OneStep RT-PCR kit. Using fastp trimming at Q25 and MiXCR clonotype assembly, TCRdb reanalyzed the public sequencing data and kept in-frame beta chains. For every CDR3 protein sequence, its rows merge into one entry that carries the most common genes and DNA. Across this sample there are some 700,000 distinct CDR3 sequences, with roughly 17% seen only once. The ten largest account for around 16% of the sample. Sequencing was carried out using blood. The receptors shown here come from a man aged 50 to 60 with Graves' hyperthyroidism.

V gene TRBV12-5 combines with J gene TRBJ1-1; D may be TRBD1 (6 bases). Trimming took off 7 bases at V and 3 bases at J, with 12 bases between the two ends. CDR1 and CDR2 from the germline V gene are LGHNT and FRNRAP. This CDR3 has 13 residues. The CDR3 nucleotides are TGTGCTAGTGTTCACAGGGACTACACTGAAGCTTTCTTT. As protein: CASVHRDYTEAFF.

This clonotype was observed many times. This chain links TRBV20-1 with TRBJ2-5, with TRBD2 identical over 7 bases. The trim removed 2 bases at V and 5 bases at J, leaving 11 bases unmatched. Germline CDR1 reads DFQATT; CDR2 reads SNEGSKA (reference sequence). The CDR3 contains 15 residues. The CDR3 nucleotides are TGCAGTGCTAGATCCAAGCGGGACTCACACGAGACCCAGTACTTC. The encoded protein is CSARSKRDSHETQYF.

This clonotype was observed a single time. The gene calls are TRBV29-1 and TRBJ1-2; unclear D gene. Trimming pared 1 base from V and 4 bases from J, leaving 10 bases between. Per germline, CDR1 SQVTM and CDR2 ANQGSEA. This CDR3 is 13 amino acids long. Here the CDR3 DNA reads TGCAGCGTTGAAGGGCAGGAGGTCTATGGCTACACCTTC. Its protein is CSVEGQEVYGYTF. Supplemented by reference TRBV29-1 and TRBJ1-2, the full variable domain reads SAVISQKPSRDICQRGTSLTIQCQVDSQVTMMFWYRQQPGQSLTLIATANQGSEATYESGFVIDKFPISRPNLTFSTLTVSNMSPEDSSIYLCSVEGQEVYGYTFGSGTRLTVV.

This clonotype has ten or more counts. This sequence joins TRBV28 and TRBJ2-7; D uncertain. With 7 bases removed from V and 3 bases from J, the gap between germline ends came to 16 bases. Germline V gene data show CDR1 as MDHEN and CDR2 as SYDVKM. The length of the CDR3 is 14 residues. In DNA form, the CDR3 reads TGTGCCAGCACACTGGCGAGCAAGAGCTACGAGCAGTACTTC. It yields the protein CASTLASKSYEQYF.

This clonotype was counted between two and nine times. The chain joins TRBV5-1 to TRBJ2-1, with 7 nucleotides matching TRBD2. V trimming: 4 bases; J trimming: 8 bases; junction bases outside the gene matches: 12. Germline V gene lookup returns CDR1 SGHRS and CDR2 YFSETQ. This CDR3 contains 15 residues. The CDR3 is CASSDMRGNRDEQFF. The CDR3 DNA is TGCGCCAGCAGCGATATGCGGGGGAATAGGGATGAGCAGTTCTTC.

This rearrangement joins TRBV30 to TRBJ2-1, with a possible D match to TRBD1 (6 bases). The CDR3 has 12 residues. With 6 bases removed from V and 4 bases from J, the gap between germline ends came to 10 bases. Germline CDR1 is GTSNPN and CDR2 is SVGIG (reference sequence). DNA of the CDR3: TGTGCCTGTAGCACAGGGTACAATGAGCAGTTCTTC. The encoded protein is CACSTGYNEQFF.

As to this clonotype: This may come from a read error, since a much larger clone is one base off. The genes are TRBV7-2 and TRBJ2-1; perhaps TRBD2 as D (5 bases). V lost 2 bases and J 6 bases, leaving 17 bases between the germline ends. Germline CDR1 is SGHTA and CDR2 is FQGNSA. The CDR3 sequence is 16 residues long. The CDR3 sequence: CASSLRLALTFNEQFF. CDR3 DNA: TGTGCCAGCAGCTTACGGCTAGCCCTAACCTTCAATGAGCAGTTCTTC.

The rearrangement joins TRBV20-1 to TRBJ2-4, with unresolved D. Deletions cut 0 bases from V and 3 bases from J, with 6 bases between. The CDR3 contains 13 residues. Germline loops: CDR1 DFQATT, CDR2 SNEGSKA (reference sequence). CDR3 region: CSAREGLKNIQYF. The CDR3, as DNA: TGCAGTGCTAGAGAGGGTCTCAAAAACATTCAGTACTTC.

The sample holds a few counts of this clonotype. J is TRBJ2-1 and V is TRBV28; 9 positions match TRBD2. Looked up from germline, CDR1 is MDHEN and CDR2 is SYDVKM. This CDR3 spans 16 amino acids. V lost 5 bases and J lost 7; bases outside the gene matches: 12. The CDR3 protein is CASSVPGAGGRNEQFF. The CDR3 DNA follows: TGTGCCAGCAGTGTCCCTGGGGCGGGAGGGAGGAATGAGCAGTTCTTC. The whole variable domain, filled in from reference TRBV28 and TRBJ2-1, reads DVKVTQSSRYLVKRTGEKVFLECVQDMDHENMFWYRQDPGLGLRLIYFSYDVKMKEKGDIPEGYSVSREKKERFSLILESASTNQTSMYLCASSVPGAGGRNEQFFGPGTRLTVL.

This clonotype was detected only a few times. V usage is TRBV7-2 and J usage is TRBJ2-2; TRBD2 aligns across 10 bases. The CDR3 sequence is 16 residues long. CDR1 SGHTA and CDR2 FQGNSA come from the germline V gene. V gave up 1 base and J gave up 7 bases; unmatched junction bases: 6. The CDR3 region is CASSLVTSGTGGELFF. Here the CDR3 DNA reads TGTGCCAGCAGCTTAGTTACTAGCGGGACGGGCGGGGAGCTGTTTTTT.

The chain has TRBV3-1 and TRBJ1-1, with D hard to call. Germline CDR1 reads LGHDT; CDR2 reads YNNKEL (reference sequence). This CDR3 is built from 13 residues. Between the trimmed V and J ends, which lost 4 bases and 2 bases, there was a span of 8 bases. This chain's CDR3 is CASSPRFNTEAFF. CDR3 DNA sequence: TGTGCCAGCAGCCCCCGGTTTAACACTGAAGCTTTCTTT.

In its sample, this clonotype was seen many times. This rearrangement joins TRBV9 to TRBJ2-1, with 7 bases fitting TRBD1. Germline CDR1 SGDLS, CDR2 YYNGEE. This CDR3 contains 15 residues. V trimming: 5 bases; J trimming: 3 bases; junction bases outside the gene matches: 8. For the CDR3, the DNA is TGTGCCAGCAGGCCTACCGGGACAGACTACAATGAGCAGTTCTTC. Residues: CASRPTGTDYNEQFF.

The chain joins TRBV7-2 to TRBJ2-3; D remains ambiguous. V was trimmed by 2 bases and J by 4 bases, leaving 10 bases between them. Germline V lookup: CDR1 SGHTA, CDR2 FQGNSA. This CDR3 is built from 14 residues. Here the CDR3 DNA reads TGTGCCAGCAGCTTAATGGGGTCGGCAGATACGCAGTATTTT. The encoded protein is CASSLMGSADTQYF.

This clonotype appeared many times. V usage is TRBV12-3 or TRBV12-4 and J usage is TRBJ2-5, with 7 bases aligning to TRBD2. The CDR3 length is 13 residues. V lost 5 bases to trimming and J lost 3 bases; unmatched junction nucleotides: 3. In DNA form, the CDR3 reads TGTGCCAGCAGTCCAGCGGGGAAAGAGACCCAGTACTTC. Its translation is CASSPAGKETQYF.

This clonotype was observed at least ten times. The CDR3 reads CASSESVRPGQGVNSNQPQHF. The DNA of the CDR3 is TGTGCCAGCAGTGAATCAGTCCGACCGGGACAGGGCGTTAATAGCAATCAGCCCCAGCATTTT. This chain connects TRBV2 to TRBJ1-5; 9 bases align to TRBD1. This CDR3 is built from 21 residues. CDR1 SNHLY and CDR2 FYNNEI come from the germline V gene. Trimming at V came to 2 bases and at J to 0 bases, leaving 17 bases not matched to a gene.